This T cell receptor (beta chain) was retrieved from a study of long-term antiretroviral therapy in people with HIV. The V and J ends lost 1 base and 8 bases respectively, with 9 bases between them. CDR1 PRHDT and CDR2 FYEKMQ come from the germline V gene (reference sequence). The CDR3 has 13 residues. immunoSEQ v3.0 was run at survey level. Method: immunoSEQ multiplex PCR; TCRdb's copy keeps in-frame clones and lacks some. This table has some 33,000 clones, approximately 96% appearing once. The chain employs TRBV13 and TRBJ2-1, with TRBD2 as a possible D gene (5 bases). Specimen: unsorted PBMCs, collected around 6.6 years after starting antiretroviral therapy. The source is a man between 25 and 39 years old with HIV. The CDR3 is CASSLVALDEQFF. CDR3 sequence (DNA): TGTGCCAGCAGCTTAGTAGCGCTTGATGAGCAGTTCTTC.